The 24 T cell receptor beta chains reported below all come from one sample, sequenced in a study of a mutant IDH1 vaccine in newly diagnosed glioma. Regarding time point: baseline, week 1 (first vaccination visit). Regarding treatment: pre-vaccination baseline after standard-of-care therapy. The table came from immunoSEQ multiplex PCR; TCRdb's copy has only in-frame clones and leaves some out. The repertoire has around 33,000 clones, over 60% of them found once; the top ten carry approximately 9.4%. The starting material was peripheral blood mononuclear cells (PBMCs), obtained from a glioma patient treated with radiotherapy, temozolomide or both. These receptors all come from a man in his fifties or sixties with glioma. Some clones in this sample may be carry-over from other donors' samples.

The CDR3 here is CASARGPSPYEQYF. Here the CDR3 DNA reads TGTGCCAGCGCCAGGGGGCCATCCCCCTACGAGCAGTACTTC. V and J are TRBV28 and TRBJ2-7; 8 nucleotides line up with TRBD1. V dropped 8 bases and J dropped 2; count of bases not matched to a gene: 8. Looked up from germline, CDR1 is MDHEN and CDR2 is SYDVKM. This CDR3 region has 14 residues.

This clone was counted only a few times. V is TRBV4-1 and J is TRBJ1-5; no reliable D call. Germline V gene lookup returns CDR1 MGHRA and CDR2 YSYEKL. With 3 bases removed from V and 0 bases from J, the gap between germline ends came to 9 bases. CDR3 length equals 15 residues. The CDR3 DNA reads TGCGCCAGCAGCCAGGTAATCTATAGCAATCAGCCCCAGCATTTT. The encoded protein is CASSQVIYSNQPQHF.

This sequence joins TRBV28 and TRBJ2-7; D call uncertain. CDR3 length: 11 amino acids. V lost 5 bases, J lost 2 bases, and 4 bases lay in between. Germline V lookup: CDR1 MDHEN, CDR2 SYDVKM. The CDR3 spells CASSRPYEQYF. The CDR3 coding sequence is TGTGCCAGCAGTCGCCCCTACGAGCAGTACTTC.

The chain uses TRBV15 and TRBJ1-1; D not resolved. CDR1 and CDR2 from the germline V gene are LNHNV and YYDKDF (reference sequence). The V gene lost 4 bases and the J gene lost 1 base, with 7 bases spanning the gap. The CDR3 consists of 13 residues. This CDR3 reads CATSTNPNTEAFF. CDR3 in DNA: TGTGCCACCAGCACCAATCCGAACACTGAAGCTTTCTTT.

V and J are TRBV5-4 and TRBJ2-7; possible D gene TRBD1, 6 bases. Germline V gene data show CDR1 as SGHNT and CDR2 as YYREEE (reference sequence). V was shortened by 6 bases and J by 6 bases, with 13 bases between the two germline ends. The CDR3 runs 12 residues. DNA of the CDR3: TGTGCCAGCAAGACAGGTATGGGCGAGCAGTACTTC. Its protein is CASKTGMGEQYF.

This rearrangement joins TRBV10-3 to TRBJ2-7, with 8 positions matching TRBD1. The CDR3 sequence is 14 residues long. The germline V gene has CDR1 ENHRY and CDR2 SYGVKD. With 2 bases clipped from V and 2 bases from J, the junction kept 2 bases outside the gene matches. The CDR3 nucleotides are TGTGCCATCAGTGAGGCGGGACAGGCCTACGAGCAGTACTTC. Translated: CAISEAGQAYEQYF.

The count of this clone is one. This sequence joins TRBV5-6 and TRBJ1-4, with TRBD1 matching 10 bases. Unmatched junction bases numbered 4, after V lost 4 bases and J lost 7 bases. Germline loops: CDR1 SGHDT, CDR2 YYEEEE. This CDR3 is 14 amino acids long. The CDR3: CASSRRDRGEKLFF. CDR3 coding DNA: TGTGCCAGCAGCCGCCGGGACAGGGGTGAAAAACTGTTTTTT.

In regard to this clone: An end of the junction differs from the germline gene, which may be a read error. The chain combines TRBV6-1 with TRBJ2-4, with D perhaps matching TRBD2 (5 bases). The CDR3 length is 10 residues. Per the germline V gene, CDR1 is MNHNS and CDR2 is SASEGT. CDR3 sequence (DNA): TGTGCCAGCGAGGGTAATCGGGTTTCCTTC. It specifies CASEGNRVSF.

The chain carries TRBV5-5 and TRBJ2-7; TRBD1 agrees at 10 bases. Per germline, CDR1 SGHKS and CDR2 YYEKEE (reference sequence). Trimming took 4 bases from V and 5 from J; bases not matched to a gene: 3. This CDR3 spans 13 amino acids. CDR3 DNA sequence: TGTGCCAGCAGCCTGACAGGGGGCAACGAGCAGTACTTC. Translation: CASSLTGGNEQYF.

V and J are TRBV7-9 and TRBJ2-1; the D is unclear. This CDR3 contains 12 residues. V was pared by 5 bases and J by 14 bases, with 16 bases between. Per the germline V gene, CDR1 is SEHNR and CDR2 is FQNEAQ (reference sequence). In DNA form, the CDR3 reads TGTGCCAGCAGCCACCGAACGGTGTCGGAGTTCTTC. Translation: CASSHRTVSEFF.

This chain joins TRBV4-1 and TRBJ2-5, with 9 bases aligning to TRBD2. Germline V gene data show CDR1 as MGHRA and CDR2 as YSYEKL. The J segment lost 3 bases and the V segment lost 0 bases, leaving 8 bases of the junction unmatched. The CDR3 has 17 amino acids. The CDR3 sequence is CASSQDEPSGTKETQYF. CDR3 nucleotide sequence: TGCGCCAGCAGCCAAGATGAACCTAGCGGGACAAAAGAGACCCAGTACTTC.

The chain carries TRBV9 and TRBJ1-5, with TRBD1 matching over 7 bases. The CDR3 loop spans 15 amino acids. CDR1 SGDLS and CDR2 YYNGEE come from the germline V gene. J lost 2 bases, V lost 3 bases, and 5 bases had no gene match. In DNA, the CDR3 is TGTGCCAGCAGCGCGACAGGGATGGGCAATCAGCCCCAGCATTTT. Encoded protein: CASSATGMGNQPQHF.

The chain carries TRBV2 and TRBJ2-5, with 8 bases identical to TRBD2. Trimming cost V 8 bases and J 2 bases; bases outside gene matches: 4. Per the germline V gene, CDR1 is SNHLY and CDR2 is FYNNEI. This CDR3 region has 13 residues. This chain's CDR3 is CASSRGVQETQYF. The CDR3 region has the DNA TGTGCCAGCTCGCGGGGGGTTCAAGAGACCCAGTACTTC.

The CDR3 sequence is CASSSLGLAGRETQYF. The CDR3 DNA reads TGTGCCAGCAGTTCCCTAGGACTAGCGGGAAGGGAGACCCAGTACTTC. The chain has TRBV27 and TRBJ2-5, with 12 bases identical to TRBD2. Germline assignment: CDR1 MNHEY and CDR2 SMNVEV (reference sequence). The CDR3 totals 16 residues. V shed 4 bases and J 5 bases; nucleotides not matched to a gene: 8.

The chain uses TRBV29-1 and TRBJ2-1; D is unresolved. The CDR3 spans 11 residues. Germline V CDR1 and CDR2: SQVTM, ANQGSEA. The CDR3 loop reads CSDGLYNEQFF. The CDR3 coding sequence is TGCAGTGATGGTCTCTACAATGAGCAGTTCTTC.

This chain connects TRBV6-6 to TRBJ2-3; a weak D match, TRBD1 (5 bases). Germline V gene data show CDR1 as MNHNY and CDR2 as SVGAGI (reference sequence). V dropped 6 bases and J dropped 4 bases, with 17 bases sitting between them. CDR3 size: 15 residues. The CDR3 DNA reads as TGTGCCAGCAGCTCGACTCCTATGGGGCCAGATACGCAGTATTTT. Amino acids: CASSSTPMGPDTQYF.

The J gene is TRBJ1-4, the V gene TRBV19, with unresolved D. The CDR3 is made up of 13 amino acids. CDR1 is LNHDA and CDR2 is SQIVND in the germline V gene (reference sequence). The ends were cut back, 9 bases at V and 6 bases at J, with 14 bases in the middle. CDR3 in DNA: TGTGCCAGCCGCGACCTAGGCTATGAAAAACTGTTTTTT. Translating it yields CASRDLGYEKLFF.

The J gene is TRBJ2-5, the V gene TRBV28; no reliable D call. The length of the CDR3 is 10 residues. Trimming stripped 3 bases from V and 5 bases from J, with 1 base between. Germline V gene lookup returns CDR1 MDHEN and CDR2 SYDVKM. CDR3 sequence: CASSFETQYF. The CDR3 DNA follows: TGTGCCAGCAGTTTTGAGACCCAGTACTTC.

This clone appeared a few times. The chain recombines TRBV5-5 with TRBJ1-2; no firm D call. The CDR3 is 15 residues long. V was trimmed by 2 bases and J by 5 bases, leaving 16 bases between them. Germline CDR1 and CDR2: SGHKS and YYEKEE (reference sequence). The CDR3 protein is CASSLAGGTKYGYTF. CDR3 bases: TGTGCCAGCAGCTTAGCCGGTGGAACGAAGTATGGCTACACCTTC.

In DNA, the CDR3 is TGTGCCATCATATTTCTAGTACGGTATGTTTCACAGAGAGACCCCTATGGCTACACCTTC. Amino acid sequence: CAIIFLVRYVSQRDPYGYTF. The rearrangement joins TRBV10-3 to TRBJ1-2; D call uncertain. Trimming stripped 7 bases from V and 4 bases from J, with 34 bases between. Germline CDR1 and CDR2: ENHRY and SYGVKD. The CDR3 runs 20 residues.

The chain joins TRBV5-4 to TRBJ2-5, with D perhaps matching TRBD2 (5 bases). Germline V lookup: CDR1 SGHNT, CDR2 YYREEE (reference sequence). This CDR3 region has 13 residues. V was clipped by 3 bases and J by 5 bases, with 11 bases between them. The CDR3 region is CASSYTPGETQYF. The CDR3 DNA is TGTGCCAGCAGCTATACCCCGGGGGAGACCCAGTACTTC.

The CDR3 DNA reads as TGTGCCAGCAGTTTATATGGGACAACTAACTATGGCTACACCTTC. It encodes CASSLYGTTNYGYTF. This chain links TRBV28 with TRBJ1-2; D is perhaps TRBD1 (6 bases). Trimming pared 1 base from V and 0 bases from J, leaving 9 bases between. Germline V gene data show CDR1 as MDHEN and CDR2 as SYDVKM. The CDR3 is made up of 15 amino acids.

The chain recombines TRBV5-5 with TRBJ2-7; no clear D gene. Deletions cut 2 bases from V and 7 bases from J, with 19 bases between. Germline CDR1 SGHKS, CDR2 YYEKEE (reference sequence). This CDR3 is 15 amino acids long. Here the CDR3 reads CASSLGNRISTEQYF. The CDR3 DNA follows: TGTGCCAGCAGCTTAGGAAATAGGATTTCTACGGAGCAGTACTTC.

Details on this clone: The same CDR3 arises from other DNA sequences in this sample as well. In nucleotides, the CDR3 is TGTGCCAGCAGCTTAGCAGGGGCGCGAGGCTACACCTTC. It translates to CASSLAGARGYTF. V gene TRBV7-2 combines with J gene TRBJ1-2; D may be TRBD1 (5 bases). Trimming cost V 0 bases and J 8 bases, with 10 bases left between them. Germline loops: CDR1 SGHTA, CDR2 FQGNSA. The CDR3 length is 13 residues.